This T cell receptor beta chain stems from a study of blood T cell repertoires in COVID-19. Whole-study context: Nucleic acid was either cDNA or gDNA, and it came from T cells, B-cell-depleted T cells, or PBMCs.

The V end was cut by 3 bases, the J end by 6 bases, with 8 bases between. Per the germline V gene, CDR1 is LNHNV and CDR2 is YYDKDF (reference sequence). The CDR3 is made up of 13 amino acids. Methods used by the authors: Cell counts per sample came from amplifying reference gene primers. Clones were read by immunoSEQ multiplex PCR, and TCRdb kept only the in-frame ones, dropping some. V and J calls and clone size are as listed in that table; D and trimming were resolved from the DNA. The sample includes around 270,000 clones, about 80% of them seen just once. Sequencing was performed on peripheral blood. The rearrangement links TRBV15 to TRBJ1-4, with D possibly being TRBD1 (5 bases). The origin of this receptor is a person aged 65 to 85 with COVID-19, enrolled during active disease. In nucleotides, the CDR3 is TGTGCCACCAGCAGGGGCAGGGATGAAAAACTGTTTTTT. Residues: CATSRGRDEKLFF.